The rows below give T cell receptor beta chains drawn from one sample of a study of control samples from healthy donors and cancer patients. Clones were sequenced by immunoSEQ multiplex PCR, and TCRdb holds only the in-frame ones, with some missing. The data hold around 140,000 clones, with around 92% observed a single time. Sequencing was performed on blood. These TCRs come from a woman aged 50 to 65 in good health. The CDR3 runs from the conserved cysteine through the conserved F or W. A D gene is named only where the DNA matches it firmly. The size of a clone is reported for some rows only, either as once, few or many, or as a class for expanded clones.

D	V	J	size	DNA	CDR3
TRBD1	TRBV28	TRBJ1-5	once	TGTGCCAGCAGTTGGACAGGTTATAGCAATCAGCCCCAGCATTTT	CASSWTGYSNQPQHF
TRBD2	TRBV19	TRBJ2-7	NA	TGTGCCAGTAGTATTTCGGGACTAGAAGAGCAGTACTTC	CASSISGLEEQYF
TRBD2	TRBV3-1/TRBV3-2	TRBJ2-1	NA	TGTGCCAGCAGCCTGGGACTAGCGGGGGTCAATGAGCAGTTCTTC	CASSLGLAGVNEQFF
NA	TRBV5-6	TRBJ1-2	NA	TGTGCCAGCAGAGGGGGGCCGCCGTTTCGCTATGGCTACACCTTC	CASRGGPPFRYGYTF
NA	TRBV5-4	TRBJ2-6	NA	TGTGCCAGCAGACCTCCGGGGCGCGGGGCCAACGTCCTGACTTTC	CASRPPGRGANVLTF
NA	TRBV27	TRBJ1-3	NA	TGTGCCAGCAGATCTACAGTCTCTGGAAACACCATATATTTT	CASRSTVSGNTIYF
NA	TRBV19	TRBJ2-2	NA	TGTGCCAGTAGTTGGTCTCCTCTGCGGACCGGGGAGCTGTTTTTT	CASSWSPLRTGELFF
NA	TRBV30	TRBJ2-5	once	TGTGCCTGGAATATCGACGAGACCCACTCCCAAGAGACCCAGTACTTC	CAWNIDETHSQETQYF
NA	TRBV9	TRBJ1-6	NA	TGTGCCAGCAGCGTAGACGGGGCAGGCAATTCACCCCTCCACTTT	CASSVDGAGNSPLHF
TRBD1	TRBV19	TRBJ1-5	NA	TGTGCCAGTAGCAGCCGACAGGGGAATCAGCCCCAGCATTTT	CASSSRQGNQPQHF
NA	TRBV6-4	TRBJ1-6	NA	TGTGCCAGCAGTCAAGACCTGGGTTCACCCCTCCACTTT	CASSQDLGSPLHF
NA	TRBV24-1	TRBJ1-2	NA	TGTGCCACCAGTGACCGGTCGGGGGGTGGCTACACCTTC	CATSDRSGGGYTF
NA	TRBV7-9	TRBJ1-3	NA	TGTGCCAGCAACCAAGACCGAGGGGAGGTTGGAAACACCATATATTTT	CASNQDRGEVGNTIYF
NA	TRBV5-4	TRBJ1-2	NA	TGTGCCAGCAGCTTGGGAAGGGTTGGCTACACCTTC	CASSLGRVGYTF
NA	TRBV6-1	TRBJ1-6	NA	TGTGCCAGCAGTGATGACGGATCTTTTTCACCCCTCCACTTT	CASSDDGSFSPLHF